This T cell receptor (beta chain) was identified in a study of cytomegalovirus exposure and HLA in healthy donors. Study results and caveats: Later analysis associated a missense DCLRE1C variant with TCR beta V- and J-gene trimming. The investigators catalogued 150 or so TCR beta chains as cytomegalovirus-associated. The Asian-associated ancestry cluster reportedly had fewer N-insertions than the 666-donor mean in a later analysis.

Germline CDR1 SGHDT, CDR2 YYEEEE. This CDR3 spans 13 amino acids. The trim removed 0 bases at V and 6 bases at J, leaving 2 bases unmatched. As regards this clone: Its antigen is undetermined.

This PCR relied on a set of 60 Vbeta primers and 13 Jbeta primers. This table comes from immunoSEQ multiplex PCR, and its TCRdb copy is limited to in-frame clones, with some not included. The data show about 200,000 clones, with 75% to 90% seen just once and around 0.31% held by the top ten. The chain couples TRBV5-6 to TRBJ2-7; TRBD1 matches 8 bases. Sequencing used PBMCs. The receptor comes from a woman aged 25 to 39 in good health and CMV-seronegative. The CDR3 here is CASSLGQGAEQYF. CDR3 nucleotide sequence: TGTGCCAGCAGCTTGGGGCAGGGGGCCGAGCAGTACTTC.